This T cell receptor beta chain stems from a study of kidney transplant recipient with SARS-CoV-2 infection. The CDR3 sequence is 18 residues long. Germline V gene sequence: CDR1 SNHLY, CDR2 FYNNEI. J was trimmed by 5 bases and V by 0 bases; bases with no gene match: 10. TCRdb ran MiXCR on the reads and lists one entry per CDR3 protein. Of fewer than 250,000 distinct CDR3 sequences listed, less than 35% are singletons. This TCR derives from a male patient in his thirties who had COVID-19 and was a kidney transplant recipient. The graft donor may account for some of the T cells. The chain couples TRBV2 to TRBJ2-3; 11 bases match TRBD2. The sequencing here drew on a blood sample, taken at baseline and on roughly day 120 from a kidney transplant recipient. The chain's CDR3 is CASSEAVLAGGSGDTQYF. CDR3 sequence (DNA): TGTGCCAGCAGTGAAGCGGTTCTAGCGGGAGGTTCCGGAGATACGCAGTATTTT.